This entry concerns a single T cell receptor (beta chain). The CDR3 spans 15 residues. Trimming cost V 6 bases and J 3 bases, with 12 bases left between them. Germline CDR1 is LGHDT and CDR2 is YNNKEL (reference sequence). The data derive from a study of control samples from healthy donors and cancer patients. Method: immunoSEQ multiplex PCR; TCRdb's copy keeps in-frame clones and lacks some. The sample has about 130,000 clones; just under 95% are singletons. This chain connects TRBV3-1 (or the pseudogene TRBV3-2) to TRBJ1-6, with D perhaps matching TRBD1 (5 bases). The sequenced sample consisted of PBMCs. This TCR derives from a man aged 60 to 75 with colorectal cancer. This chain's CDR3 is CASRSGTFYNSPLHF. CDR3 DNA sequence: TGTGCCAGCAGGTCCGGGACCTTCTATAATTCACCCCTCCACTTT.